This TCR beta chain was sequenced during a study of cytomegalovirus exposure and HLA in healthy donors. The wider study: Samples from HLA-typed donors yielded approximately 80 million unique TCRs in an early data release. Notes on the study in general: In a later analysis, an Asian-associated ancestry cluster reportedly showed fewer N-insertions than the roughly 730-donor mean. An analysis done earlier found most TCR beta V segments productive about 90% or about 30% of the time. Analyzed later, association rates of TCRs varied across HLA loci, with DRB1 most and HLA-C fewest.

V lost 6 bases and J lost 5; bases outside the gene matches: 9. CDR1 and CDR2 (germline): MNHEY, SVGAGI. CDR3 length equals 15 residues. PCR used 60 Vbeta primers and 13 Jbeta primers. Here immunoSEQ multiplex PCR was the method, and the copy in TCRdb shows in-frame clones only, minus some. The specimen's table records around 110,000 clones. Regarding this clone: What it recognizes is unknown.

This clonotype originated in a man younger than 45 in good health and CMV-seronegative. The chain has TRBV6-5 and TRBJ1-5, with 8 nucleotides matching TRBD1. The material sequenced was PBMCs. CDR3 loop: CASSPHPGGDQPQHF. The CDR3 DNA is TGTGCCAGCAGCCCCCACCCAGGGGGCGATCAGCCCCAGCATTTT.